This TCR beta chain came from a study of metastatic and nonmetastatic thyroid tumors. Study-wide results and caveats: Versus benign nodules, malignant thyroid tumors reportedly had significantly higher TCR beta diversity, in blood and tumor.

Patients were all untreated before their thyroid surgery. In its sample, this clone is medium-sized. Its specificity is not known. The trim removed 5 bases at V and 4 bases at J, leaving 9 bases unmatched. This CDR3 is 15 amino acids long. Per the germline V gene, CDR1 is SGHNT and CDR2 is YENEEA. TCRdb re-called the PCR reads via MiXCR. The sample shows roughly 20,000 clones, less than 40% of them seen only once. The chain carries TRBV11-3 and TRBJ1-2, with 8 positions matching TRBD1. The sequence was collected from a female donor with papillary thyroid cancer or a benign thyroid nodule (not recorded which). Some clones in this sample may be carry-over from other donors' samples. Sequencing was performed on tumor tissue. CDR3 amino acids: CASSAQGVGIYGYTF. In DNA form, the CDR3 reads TGTGCCAGCAGCGCACAGGGGGTGGGTATCTATGGCTACACCTTC. Combining the CDR3 with reference TRBV11-3 and TRBJ1-2 gives the whole variable domain EAGVVQSPRYKIIEKKQPVAFWCNPISGHNTLYWYLQNLGQGPELLIRYENEEAVDDSQLPKDRFSAERLKGVDSTLKIQPAELGDSAVYLCASSAQGVGIYGYTFGSGTRLTVV.